Reported below is one T cell receptor beta chain. This clonotype was picked up a small number of times. Its antigen specificity is not known. One base away there is no much larger clone; base qualities are not given. The data are from a study (dated by TCRdb to about 2016). Library preparation used RT-PCR. Sequenced on an Illumina MiSeq. TCRdb passed the public sequencing reads through fastp at Q25 and MiXCR, retaining productive beta sequences. Rows merge per CDR3 protein into single entries with the most common DNA and genes. Present in this sample are more than 600,000 distinct CDR3 sequences, about 14% of which were seen just once. Jointly, the top ten make up roughly 3.9% of the sample. From the cysteine up to the phenylalanine, the CDR3 has a length of 15 residues. Only CDR3 DNA is held: 45 bases, read in frame from base 1. V is pared back by 6 bases and J by 6 bases, with 18 bases lying between the germline termini.

The sequencing sample was made of memory CD4+ T cells from blood. The rearrangement joined TRBV12-3 or TRBV12-4 to TRBJ1-5, with TRBD1 tentatively as D gene (5 bases match). The TCR comes from a female donor in good health, serving as a healthy control. The bases are TGTGCCAGCAGAACGGCTGTGGGGGGAGCTCAGCCCCAGCATTTT. The resulting protein is CASRTAVGGAQPQHF.